The 14 T cell receptor beta chains below all came from one sample that was sequenced in a study of response to subunit inactivated influenza vaccine. MiXCR was run by TCRdb on the RT-PCR reads, yielding one entry per CDR3 protein. This sample has about 240,000 distinct CDR3 sequences, with 12% found just once. The source material was non-naive T cells sorted from PBMCs, sampled less than 15 days before vaccination. The receptor set was obtained from a man in his fifties or sixties who received an inactivated influenza vaccine.

This clonotype was seen only a few times. The rearrangement joins TRBV20-1 to TRBJ1-3; D ambiguous. This CDR3 is 15 amino acids long. Per the germline V gene, CDR1 is DFQATT and CDR2 is SNEGSKA (reference sequence). Trimming cost V 5 bases and J 0 bases, with 14 bases left between them. CDR3 nucleotides: TGCAGTGCTGCCGTCCCGGGCGCCTCTGGAAACACCATATATTTT. Translated: CSAAVPGASGNTIYF.

This clonotype was recorded many times. The chain employs TRBV4-2 and TRBJ1-1; maybe TRBD1 (5 bases). Trimming took 0 bases from V and 1 from J, leaving 15 bases between them. CDR1 and CDR2 from the germline V gene are LGHNA and YNFKEQ. The CDR3 has 17 residues. The CDR3: CASSQESGTSANTEAFF. In DNA form, the CDR3 reads TGTGCCAGCAGCCAAGAATCCGGGACGAGTGCGAACACTGAAGCTTTCTTT.

Many counts were recorded for this clonotype. V gene TRBV6-1 combines with J gene TRBJ2-7; perhaps TRBD2 as D (5 bases). The CDR3 covers 12 residues. Germline V lookup: CDR1 MNHNS, CDR2 SASEGT. With 6 bases removed from V and 2 bases from J, the gap between germline ends came to 8 bases. Here the CDR3 DNA reads TGTGCCAGCAGAGGACTCCCCTACGAGCAGTACTTC. This translates into CASRGLPYEQYF.

This clonotype was seen many times. The CDR3 sequence: CSVAGAVNQPQHF. As DNA, the CDR3 is TGCAGCGTTGCGGGGGCAGTTAATCAGCCCCAGCATTTT. This chain joins TRBV29-1 and TRBJ1-5, with D possibly TRBD1 on 6 matching bases. CDR1 and CDR2 (germline): SQVTM, ANQGSEA. Trimming took off 4 bases at V and 4 bases at J, with 11 bases between the two ends. The CDR3 has 13 amino acids. The variable domain in full, completed from reference TRBV29-1 and TRBJ1-5, reads SAVISQKPSRDICQRGTSLTIQCQVDSQVTMMFWYRQQPGQSLTLIATANQGSEATYESGFVIDKFPISRPNLTFSTLTVSNMSPEDSSIYLCSVAGAVNQPQHFGDGTRLSIL.

V gene TRBV10-3 combines with J gene TRBJ2-3, with D possibly matching TRBD1 (7 bases). The germline V and J ends were trimmed by 0 bases and 7 bases, with 20 bases remaining between them. CDR3 length: 17 amino acids. In germline, CDR1 is ENHRY, CDR2 SYGVKD. The CDR3 nucleotides read TGTGCCATCAGTGAGTCAGGCGGGACAGTGGGCCTGAATACGCAGTATTTT. Protein: CAISESGGTVGLNTQYF.

This clonotype has ten or more counts. The chain combines TRBV2 with TRBJ2-1; unclear D gene. The germline gives CDR1 SNHLY, CDR2 FYNNEI. V dropped 6 bases and J dropped 5 bases, with 5 bases sitting between them. The CDR3 is made up of 11 amino acids. CDR3 sequence (DNA): TGTGCCAGCAGAGATAACAATGAGCAGTTCTTC. This codes for CASRDNNEQFF.

This clonotype has just a few counts. The chain has TRBV11-2 and TRBJ2-7; 10 bases map to TRBD2. Germline V gene lookup returns CDR1 SGHAT and CDR2 FQNNGV. The CDR3 extends over 15 amino acids. V trimming: 0 bases; J trimming: 2 bases; junction bases outside the gene matches: 1. The CDR3 spells CASSLDLAGAYEQYF. The CDR3 coding sequence is TGTGCCAGCAGCTTAGATCTAGCGGGAGCCTACGAGCAGTACTTC.

The chain uses TRBV7-3 and TRBJ2-1; D might be TRBD2 (6 bases). V dropped 5 bases and J dropped 8 bases, with 22 bases sitting between them. This CDR3 region has 16 residues. The germline V gene encodes CDR1 SGHTA and CDR2 FQGTGA. CDR3 DNA: TGTGCCAGCAGCCGTGGAGGGGTACAACCTTTGGATGAGCAGTTCTTC. It encodes CASSRGGVQPLDEQFF. Combining the CDR3 with reference TRBV7-3 and TRBJ2-1 gives the whole variable domain GAGVSQTPSNKVTEKGKYVELRCDPISGHTALYWYRQSLGQGPEFLIYFQGTGAADDSGLPNDRFFAVRPEGSVSTLKIQRTERGDSAVYLCASSRGGVQPLDEQFFGPGTRLTVL.

This clonotype was detected ten times or more. V is TRBV29-1 and J is TRBJ1-1; D call uncertain. V was shortened by 2 bases and J by 5 bases, with 9 bases between the two germline ends. The CDR3 length is 12 residues. CDR1 is SQVTM and CDR2 is ANQGSEA in the germline V gene. CDR3 in amino acids: CSVETGLTEAFF. The CDR3 DNA is TGCAGCGTTGAAACCGGGTTGACTGAAGCTTTCTTT.

The chain recombines TRBV12-3 or TRBV12-4 with TRBJ2-7; D remains unclear. V lost 6 bases, J lost 5 bases, and 8 bases lay in between. The CDR3 is made up of 11 amino acids. The CDR3 loop reads CASSSLDEQYF. In nucleotides, the CDR3 is TGTGCCAGCAGCTCCCTTGACGAGCAGTACTTC.

This clonotype showed up many times. V and J are TRBV30 and TRBJ2-3; TRBD1 matches 8 bases. Germline CDR1 and CDR2: GTSNPN and SVGIG (reference sequence). The CDR3 consists of 15 residues. V lost 6 bases and J lost 1; bases outside the gene matches: 9. In DNA, the CDR3 is TGTGCCTGCGACCCCCCGGGACAGGGCACAGATACGCAGTATTTT. Protein sequence: CACDPPGQGTDTQYF.

The V call is TRBV6-5, the J call TRBJ2-4; D might be TRBD1 or TRBD2, each matching 5 bases. CDR3 length: 15 residues. Germline V gene sequence: CDR1 MNHEY, CDR2 SVGAGI. V shed 0 bases and J shed 9 bases, with 15 bases lying between them. The CDR3 sequence: CASSYSDRGVGIQYF. CDR3 sequence (DNA): TGTGCCAGCAGTTACTCGGACCGGGGCGTGGGCATTCAGTACTTC.

This clonotype has at least ten counts. The V and J genes are TRBV5-1 and TRBJ1-1; D might be TRBD1 (6 bases). The CDR3 is 17 amino acids. Germline CDR1 is SGHRS and CDR2 is YFSETQ. With 1 base removed from V and 0 bases from J, the gap between germline ends came to 16 bases. The CDR3 bases are TGCGCCAGCAGCTTGAATTGGGGGCGCCGGGTGAACACTGAAGCTTTCTTT. Translating it yields CASSLNWGRRVNTEAFF. Using reference TRBV5-1 and TRBJ1-1 for the parts outside the CDR3, the full variable domain is KAGVTQTPRYLIKTRGQQVTLSCSPISGHRSVSWYQQTPGQGLQFLFEYFSETQRNKGNFPGRFSGRQFSNSRSEMNVSTLELGDSALYLCASSLNWGRRVNTEAFFGQGTRLTVV.

The gene calls are TRBV7-9 and TRBJ2-2, with TRBD2 identical over 9 bases. V dropped 4 bases and J dropped 1; count of bases not matched to a gene: 7. The CDR3 extends over 17 amino acids. Germline V gene data show CDR1 as SEHNR and CDR2 as FQNEAQ (reference sequence). The CDR3 spells CASSSRAGGRNTGELFF. The CDR3 nucleotides read TGTGCCAGCAGCTCCCGAGCGGGGGGACGGAACACCGGGGAGCTGTTTTTT.